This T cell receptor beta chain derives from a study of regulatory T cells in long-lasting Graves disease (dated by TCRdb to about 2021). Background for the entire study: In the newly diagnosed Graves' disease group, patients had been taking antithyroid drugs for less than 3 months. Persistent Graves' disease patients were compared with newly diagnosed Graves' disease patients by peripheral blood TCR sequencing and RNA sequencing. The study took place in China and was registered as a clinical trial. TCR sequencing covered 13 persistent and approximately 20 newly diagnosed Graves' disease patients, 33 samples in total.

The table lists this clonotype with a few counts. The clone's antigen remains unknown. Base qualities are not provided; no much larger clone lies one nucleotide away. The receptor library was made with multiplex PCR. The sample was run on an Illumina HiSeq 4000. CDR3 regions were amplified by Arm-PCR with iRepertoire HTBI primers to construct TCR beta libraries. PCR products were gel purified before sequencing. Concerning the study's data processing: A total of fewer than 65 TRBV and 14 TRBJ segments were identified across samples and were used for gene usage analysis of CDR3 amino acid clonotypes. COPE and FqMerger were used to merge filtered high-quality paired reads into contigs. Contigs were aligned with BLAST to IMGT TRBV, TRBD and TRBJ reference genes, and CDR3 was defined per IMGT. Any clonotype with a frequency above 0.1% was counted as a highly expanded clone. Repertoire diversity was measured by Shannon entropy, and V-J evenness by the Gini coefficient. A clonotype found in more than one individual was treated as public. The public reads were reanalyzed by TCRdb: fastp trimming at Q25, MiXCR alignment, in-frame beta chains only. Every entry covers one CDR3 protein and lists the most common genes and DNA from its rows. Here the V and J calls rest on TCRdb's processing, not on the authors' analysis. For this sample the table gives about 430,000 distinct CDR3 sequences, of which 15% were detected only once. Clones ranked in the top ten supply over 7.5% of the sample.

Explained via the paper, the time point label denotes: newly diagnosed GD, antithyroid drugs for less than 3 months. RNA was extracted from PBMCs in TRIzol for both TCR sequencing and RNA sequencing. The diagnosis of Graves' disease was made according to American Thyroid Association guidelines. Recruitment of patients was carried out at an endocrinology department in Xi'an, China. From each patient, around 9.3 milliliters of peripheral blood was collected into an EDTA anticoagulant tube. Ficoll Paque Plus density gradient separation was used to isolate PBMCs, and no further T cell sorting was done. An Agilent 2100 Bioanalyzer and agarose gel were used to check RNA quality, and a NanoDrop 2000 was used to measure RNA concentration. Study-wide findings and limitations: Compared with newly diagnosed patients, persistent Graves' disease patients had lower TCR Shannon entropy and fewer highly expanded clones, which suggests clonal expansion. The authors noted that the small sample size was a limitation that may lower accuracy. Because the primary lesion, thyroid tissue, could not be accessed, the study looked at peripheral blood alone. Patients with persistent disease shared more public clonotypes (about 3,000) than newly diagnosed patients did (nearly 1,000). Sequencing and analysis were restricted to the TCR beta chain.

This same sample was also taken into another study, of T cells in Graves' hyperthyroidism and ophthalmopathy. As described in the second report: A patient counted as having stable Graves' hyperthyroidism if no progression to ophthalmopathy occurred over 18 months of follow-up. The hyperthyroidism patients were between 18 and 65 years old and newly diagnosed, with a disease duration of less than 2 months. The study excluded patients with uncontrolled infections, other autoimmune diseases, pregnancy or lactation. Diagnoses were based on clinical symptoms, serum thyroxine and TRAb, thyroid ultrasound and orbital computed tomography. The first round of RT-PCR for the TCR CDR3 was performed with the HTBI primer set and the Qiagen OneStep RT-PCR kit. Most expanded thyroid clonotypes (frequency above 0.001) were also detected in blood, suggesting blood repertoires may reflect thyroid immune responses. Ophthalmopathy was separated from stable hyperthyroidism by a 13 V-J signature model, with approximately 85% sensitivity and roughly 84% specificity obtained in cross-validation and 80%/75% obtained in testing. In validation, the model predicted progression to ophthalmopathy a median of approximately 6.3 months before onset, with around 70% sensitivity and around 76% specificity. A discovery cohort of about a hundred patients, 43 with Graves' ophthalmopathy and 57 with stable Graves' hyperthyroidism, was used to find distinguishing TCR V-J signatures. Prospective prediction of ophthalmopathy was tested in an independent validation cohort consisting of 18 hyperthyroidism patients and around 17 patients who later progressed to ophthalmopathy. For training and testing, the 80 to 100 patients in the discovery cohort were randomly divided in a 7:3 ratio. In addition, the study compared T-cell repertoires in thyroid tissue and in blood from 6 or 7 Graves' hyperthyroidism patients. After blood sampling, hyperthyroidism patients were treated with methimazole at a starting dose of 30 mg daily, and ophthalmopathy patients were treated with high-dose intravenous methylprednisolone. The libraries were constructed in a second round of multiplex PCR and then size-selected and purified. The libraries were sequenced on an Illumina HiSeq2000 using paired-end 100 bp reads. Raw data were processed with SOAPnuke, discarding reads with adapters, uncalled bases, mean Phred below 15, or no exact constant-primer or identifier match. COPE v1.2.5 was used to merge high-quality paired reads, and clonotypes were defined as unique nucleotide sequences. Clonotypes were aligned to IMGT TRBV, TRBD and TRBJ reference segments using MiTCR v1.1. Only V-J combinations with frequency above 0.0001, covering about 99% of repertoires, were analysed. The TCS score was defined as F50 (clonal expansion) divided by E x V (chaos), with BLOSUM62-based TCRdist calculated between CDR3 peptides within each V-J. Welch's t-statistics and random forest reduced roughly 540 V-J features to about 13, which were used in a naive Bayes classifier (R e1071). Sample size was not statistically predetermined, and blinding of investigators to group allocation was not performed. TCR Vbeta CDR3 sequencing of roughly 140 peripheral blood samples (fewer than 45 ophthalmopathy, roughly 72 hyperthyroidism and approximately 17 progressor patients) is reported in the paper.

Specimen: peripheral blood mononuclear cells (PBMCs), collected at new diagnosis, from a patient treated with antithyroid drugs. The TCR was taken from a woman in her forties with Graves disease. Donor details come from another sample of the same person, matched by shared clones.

Here the CDR3 is given as CATSTSIGRAGHTDTQYF. The DNA sequence is given as TGTGCCACCAGCACCTCTATAGGCCGGGCGGGGCACACAGATACGCAGTATTTT. The sequence is built from TRBV15 and TRBJ2-3, with a weak D call of TRBD2 (6 bases match). Trimming at the junction amounts to 4 bases on V and 2 bases on J, and the germline ends lie 22 bases apart. Reading the germline V gene (reference sequence) gives CDR1 LNHNV and CDR2 YYDKDF. The CDR3 covers 18 residues, taking in both the cysteine and the phenylalanine. Solely the CDR3 DNA is kept, with 54 bases framed from the first base.